Shown below are 18 T cell receptor beta chains from a single sample sequenced in a study of T cell repertoires in cytomegalovirus infection. One entry per CDR3 protein results from TCRdb running MiXCR on the reads. The sample carries some 940,000 distinct CDR3 sequences, roughly 30% recorded once. Which antigens these TCRs recognize remains unknown. Specimen: cultured CD8+ T cells from PBMCs, collected from culture after CMV antigen stimulation. The receptors derive from a human donor in good health (CMV status not recorded). Some clones in this sample may be carry-over from other donors' samples.

This clonotype is a singleton in its sample. One end of the junction is discordant with germline, which a read error may explain. The rearrangement links TRBV12-5 to TRBJ1-1, with 7 bases that match TRBD1. This CDR3 is 12 amino acids long. Per germline, CDR1 LGHNT and CDR2 FRNRAP. CDR3 bases: TGTGCTAGTGAAGGGGGCGGCACTAAAGCTTTCTTT. This sequence encodes CASEGGGTKAFF.

The chain employs TRBV7-9 and TRBJ2-3; tentatively, D is TRBD1 or TRBD2 (6 bases each). Per germline, CDR1 SEHNR and CDR2 FQNEAQ (reference sequence). The CDR3 consists of 14 residues. Trimming took off 4 bases at V and 5 bases at J, with 13 bases between the two ends. The CDR3 DNA is TGTGCCAGCAGCTCGCCGGAGGGGGGAGATACGCAGTATTTT. It codes for CASSSPEGGDTQYF.

This clonotype was counted only a few times. The rearrangement uses TRBV2 and TRBJ2-1; 7 bases align to TRBD1. From germline, CDR1 is SNHLY and CDR2 FYNNEI. The CDR3 has 16 residues. The V gene end was trimmed by 7 bases and the J gene end by 4 bases; junction bases not matched to a gene: 13. CDR3 residues: CASIAVTGVHYNEQFF. CDR3 nucleotide sequence: TGTGCCAGCATTGCCGTCACAGGGGTCCATTACAATGAGCAGTTCTTC.

The rearrangement uses TRBV11-2 and TRBJ1-2; D is unresolved. The CDR3 runs to 11 residues. The germline V gene encodes CDR1 SGHAT and CDR2 FQNNGV. V was pared by 7 bases and J by 2 bases, with 5 bases between. The CDR3 loop is CASMGNYGYTF. For the CDR3, the DNA is TGTGCCAGCATGGGCAACTATGGCTACACCTTC.

The gene calls are TRBV4-1 and TRBJ1-5; 11 bases match TRBD1. There are 16 residues in the CDR3. Germline V CDR1 and CDR2: MGHRA, YSYEKL. J was trimmed by 7 bases and V by 0 bases; bases with no gene match: 5. CDR3 sequence: CASSQDRTGGWQPQHF. The CDR3, as DNA: TGCGCCAGCAGCCAAGATCGGACAGGGGGCTGGCAGCCCCAGCATTTT.

This chain joins TRBV6-2 or TRBV6-3 and TRBJ2-7; D is uncertain. Trimming took 3 bases from V and 3 from J, leaving 9 bases between them. The CDR3 contains 13 residues. Per germline, CDR1 MNHEY and CDR2 SVGEGT. This CDR3 is CASSYLIGYEQYF. DNA of the CDR3: TGTGCCAGCAGTTATCTTATTGGCTACGAGCAGTACTTC.

This chain connects TRBV6-6 to TRBJ1-2, with D unclear. Between the trimmed V and J ends, which lost 2 bases and 1 base, there was a span of 11 bases. Germline CDR1 is MNHNY and CDR2 is SVGAGI (reference sequence). This CDR3 contains 15 residues. CDR3 coding DNA: TGTGCCAGCAGTTACCAAGCCACCCATAACTATGGCTACACCTTC. It specifies CASSYQATHNYGYTF.

The chain couples TRBV6-1 to TRBJ2-1; D not resolved. Trimming stripped 10 bases from V and 4 bases from J, with 11 bases between. The germline V gene encodes CDR1 MNHNS and CDR2 SASEGT. This CDR3 has 12 amino acids. DNA of the CDR3: TGTGCCATCGGCAAGGTGTACAATGAGCAGTTCTTC. It encodes CAIGKVYNEQFF.

As to this clonotype: One base away lies a much larger clone, so this may be a sequencing read error. The rearrangement joins TRBV4-1 to TRBJ2-1, with D tentatively TRBD1 or TRBD2 (5 bases each). The CDR3 has 13 residues. Germline V gives CDR1 MGHRA, CDR2 YSYEKL. CDR3 sequence (DNA): TGCGCCAGCTGCCAAGTCGGGGCGAATGAGCAGTTCTTC. Amino acids: CASCQVGANEQFF.

Written as DNA, the CDR3 is TGCGCCAGCAGCGAGCCACAGGGGGGCACTGAAGCTTTCTTT. Its protein product is CASSEPQGGTEAFF. The chain couples TRBV10-2 to TRBJ1-1, with 8 bases lining up with TRBD1. Germline assignment: CDR1 WSHSY and CDR2 SAAADI. The CDR3 is 14 amino acids. V shed 6 bases, J shed 4 bases, and the junction held 7 bases outside the gene matches.

The rearrangement uses TRBV27 and TRBJ1-6; a possible D gene is TRBD1 (5 bases). Germline loops: CDR1 MNHEY, CDR2 SMNVEV (reference sequence). V was shortened by 8 bases and J by 8 bases, with 19 bases between the two germline ends. CDR3 length equals 15 residues. The CDR3 protein is CASSLFWGGYSPLHF. The CDR3 coding sequence is TGTGCCAGCTCCCTCTTTTGGGGGGGTTATTCACCCCTCCACTTT.

This rearrangement joins TRBV6-1 to TRBJ2-1, with a tentative D call TRBD2 (5 bases). The CDR3 has 17 amino acids. Trimming left V 6 bases short and J 0 bases short, with 18 bases between. CDR1 and CDR2 (germline): MNHNS, SASEGT. The CDR3 here is CASREGYGPSSYNEQFF. The CDR3 nucleotides are TGTGCCAGCAGAGAGGGCTATGGACCCAGCTCCTACAATGAGCAGTTCTTC.

This chain uses TRBV11-3 with TRBJ2-7; D call uncertain. CDR1 and CDR2 (germline): SGHNT, YENEEA. Trimming cost V 5 bases and J 1 base, with 9 bases left between them. This CDR3 is built from 13 residues. Here the CDR3 reads CASSHGPSYEQYF. The DNA for the CDR3 is TGTGCCAGCAGCCACGGGCCATCCTACGAGCAGTACTTC. Complete variable domain (other parts from reference TRBV11-3 and TRBJ2-7): EAGVVQSPRYKIIEKKQPVAFWCNPISGHNTLYWYLQNLGQGPELLIRYENEEAVDDSQLPKDRFSAERLKGVDSTLKIQPAELGDSAVYLCASSHGPSYEQYFGPGTRLTVT.

This CDR3 reads CASSLTAPSFGELFF. CDR3 in DNA: TGTGCCAGCAGTCTCACGGCCCCTAGCTTCGGGGAGCTGTTTTTT. This chain joins TRBV27 and TRBJ2-2; possibly TRBD2 for D (5 bases). This CDR3 is built from 15 residues. Germline V gene sequence: CDR1 MNHEY, CDR2 SMNVEV (reference sequence). The V gene lost 5 bases and the J gene lost 7 bases, with 17 bases spanning the gap.

In its sample, this clonotype was seen many times. The rearrangement uses TRBV7-3 and TRBJ2-3; 8 bases line up with TRBD2. Germline V gene lookup returns CDR1 SGHTA and CDR2 FQGTGA. J was trimmed by 0 bases and V by 2 bases; bases with no gene match: 4. The CDR3 has 16 amino acids. CDR3 region: CASSLSAGGSTDTQYF. The CDR3 nucleotides are TGTGCCAGCAGCTTATCGGCGGGGGGTAGCACAGATACGCAGTATTTT.

This clonotype was found a few times. The chain couples TRBV6-2 or TRBV6-3 to TRBJ2-7; 10 bases line up with TRBD2. The CDR3 sequence is 15 residues long. V lost 5 bases and J lost 2; bases outside the gene matches: 6. In germline, CDR1 is MNHEY, CDR2 SVGEGT. The CDR3 is CASSALAGETYEQYV. CDR3 DNA sequence: TGTGCCAGCAGTGCGCTAGCGGGGGAAACCTACGAGCAGTACGTC.

The chain is built from TRBV28 and TRBJ1-5; 10 bases are shared with TRBD1. The CDR3 is made up of 16 amino acids. After removal of 3 bases from V and 5 bases from J, the junction contained 7 bases not matched to a gene. Germline V CDR1 and CDR2: MDHEN, SYDVKM. CDR3 region: CASSFLDRGHDQPQHF. CDR3 nucleotides: TGTGCCAGCAGTTTTCTAGACAGGGGGCACGATCAGCCCCAGCATTTT.

This clonotype was counted between two and nine times. The rearrangement uses TRBV5-4 and TRBJ2-5, with 9 nucleotides matching TRBD1. The CDR3 is 14 amino acids. Germline lookup yields CDR1 SGHNT and CDR2 YYREEE (reference sequence). The junction had 7 bases not matched to a gene; V was cut back by 5 bases and J by 5 bases. CDR3 residues: CASSPGTGLETQYF. CDR3 DNA sequence: TGTGCCAGCAGTCCCGGGACAGGGCTCGAGACCCAGTACTTC.